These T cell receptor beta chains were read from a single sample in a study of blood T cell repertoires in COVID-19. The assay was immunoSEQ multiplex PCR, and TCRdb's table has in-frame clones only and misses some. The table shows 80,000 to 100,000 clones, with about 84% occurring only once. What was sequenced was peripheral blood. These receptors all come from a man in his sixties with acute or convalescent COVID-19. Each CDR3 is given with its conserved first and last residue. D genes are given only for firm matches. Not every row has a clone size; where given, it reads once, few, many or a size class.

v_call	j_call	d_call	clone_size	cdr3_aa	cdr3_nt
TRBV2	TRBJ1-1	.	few	CASSVRGTEAFF	TGTGCCAGCAGTGTGCGGGGCACTGAAGCTTTCTTT
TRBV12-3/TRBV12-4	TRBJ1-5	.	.	CASSSDSYQHF	TGTGCCAGCAGTTCGGACAGCTACCAGCATTTT
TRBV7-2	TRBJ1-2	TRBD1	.	CASSAGTDYNYGYTF	TGTGCCAGCAGCGCCGGGACAGATTATAACTATGGCTACACCTTC
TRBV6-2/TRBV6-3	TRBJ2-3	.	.	CASSYSISAAADTQYF	TGTGCCAGCAGTTACTCGATCTCGGCGGCAGCCGATACGCAGTATTTT
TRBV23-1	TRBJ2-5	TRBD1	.	CASSLGRGLETQYF	TGCGCCAGCAGTCTCGGCAGGGGGCTAGAGACCCAGTACTTC
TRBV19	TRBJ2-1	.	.	CASKGRRTGVDEQFF	TGTGCCAGTAAGGGAAGAAGGACGGGGGTTGATGAGCAGTTCTTC
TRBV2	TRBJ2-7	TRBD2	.	CASSASGNLTPTHF	TGTGCCAGCTCGGCTAGCGGAAACCTAACCCCCACCCACTTC
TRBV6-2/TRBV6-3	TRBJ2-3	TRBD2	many	CASSHTSGGGPDTQYF	TGTGCCAGCAGCCACACTAGCGGGGGGGGGCCAGATACGCAGTATTTT
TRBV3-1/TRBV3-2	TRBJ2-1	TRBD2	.	CASSQGSTGRSSYNEQFF	TGTGCCAGCAGCCAAGGGTCTACCGGGAGGAGCTCCTACAATGAGCAGTTCTTC
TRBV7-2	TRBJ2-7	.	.	CASSQRQAPYEQYF	TGTGCCAGCAGCCAGAGACAGGCCCCCTACGAGCAGTACTTC
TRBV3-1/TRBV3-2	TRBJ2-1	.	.	CASSPTGEGFNEQFF	TGTGCCAGCAGCCCTACGGGGGAAGGTTTCAATGAGCAGTTCTTC
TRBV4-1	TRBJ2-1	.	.	CASSQDSRGHNEQFF	TGCGCCAGCAGCCAAGATTCTCGAGGGCACAATGAGCAGTTCTTC
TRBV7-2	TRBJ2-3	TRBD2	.	CASSPGTSGSTDTQYF	TGTGCCAGCAGCCCCGGGACTAGCGGTAGCACAGATACGCAGTATTTT
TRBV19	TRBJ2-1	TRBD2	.	CASSILTSGGYNEQFF	TGTGCCAGTAGTATTCTTACTAGCGGGGGGTACAATGAGCAGTTCTTC
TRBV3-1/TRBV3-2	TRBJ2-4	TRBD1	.	CASSHSGQGRNIQYF	TGTGCCAGCAGCCATAGCGGACAGGGGCGAAACATTCAGTACTTC
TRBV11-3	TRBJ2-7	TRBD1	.	CASSLERQGRNYEQYF	TGTGCCAGCAGCTTAGAACGACAGGGGCGAAACTACGAGCAGTACTTC
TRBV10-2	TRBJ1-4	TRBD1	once	CASTETGWSGKLFF	TGCGCCAGCACCGAGACAGGGTGGTCCGGAAAACTGTTTTTT
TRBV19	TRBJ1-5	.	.	CASSISAGPDPNQPQHF	TGTGCCAGTAGTATTTCTGCGGGGCCAGATCCTAATCAGCCCCAGCATTTT
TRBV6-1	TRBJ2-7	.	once	CASSDGSSYEQYF	TGTGCCAGCAGTGATGGCAGCTCCTACGAGCAGTACTTC
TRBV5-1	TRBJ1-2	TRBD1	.	CASSPGDRAYGYTF	TGCGCCAGCAGCCCGGGGGACAGGGCCTATGGCTACACCTTC
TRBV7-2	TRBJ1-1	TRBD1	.	CASSLNLRTGGKAFF	TGTGCCAGCAGCTTAAACCTAAGGACAGGGGGTAAAGCTTTCTTT
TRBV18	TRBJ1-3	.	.	CASSSGSGNTIYF	TGTGCCAGCTCTTCCGGCTCTGGAAACACCATATATTTT
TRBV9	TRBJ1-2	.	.	CASSVRDTPNYGYTF	TGTGCCAGCAGCGTCCGGGACACTCCTAACTATGGCTACACCTTC